A single sample is the source of the 2 T cell receptor beta chains below, sequenced in a study of T-cell reconstitution after alpha-beta-depleted transplantation in children (dated by TCRdb to about 2016). Library preparation employed PCR. The reads were generated on an Illumina HiSeq 2500. Molecular barcoding was employed in the preparation of TCR libraries, with unique molecular identifiers being used to normalize TCRbeta repertoire quantification. TCRdb reworked the public reads: Q25 trimming with fastp, MiXCR clone assembly, productive beta chains retained. Entries that share a CDR3 protein sequence are merged under the most common genes and DNA. The table for this sample lists approximately 590,000 distinct CDR3 sequences; approximately 10% of them were counted only once. Jointly, the top ten make up 3.5% to 5% of the sample. Sequencing was performed on PBMCs from the stem cell graft donor, taken from the stem cell graft. The receptor source for this set is a human donor who donated a stem cell graft to a child with acute myeloid leukemia.

This clonotype was recorded a few times. The chain joins TRBV7-9 to TRBJ2-1, with TRBD2 matching 8 bases. Losses at the gene ends were 5 bases for V and 4 bases for J; bases not matched to a gene: 13. The CDR3 consists of 17 residues. Germline V CDR1 and CDR2: SEHNR, FQNEAQ (reference sequence). CDR3 in DNA: TGTGCCAGCAGCACGGGCTTTAGCGGGACCGTTTACAATGAGCAGTTCTTC. Its protein product is CASSTGFSGTVYNEQFF.

At least ten counts were recorded for this clonotype. The V call is TRBV20-1, the J call TRBJ2-7; D might be TRBD1 (6 bases). CDR1 is DFQATT, CDR2 SNEGSKA, per germline (reference sequence). Trimming removed 4 bases at V and 3 bases at J, with 13 bases between. The CDR3 length is 13 residues. The CDR3 DNA is TGCAGTGCTATAAAGGACAGCCTCTACGAGCAGTACTTC. It yields the protein CSAIKDSLYEQYF.